This T cell receptor beta chain comes out of a study of tumor and adjacent non-tumor tissue in lung cancer. General observations from the study: TCR diversity was significantly greater in tumor than normal lung tissue. Patients with more diverse tumor TCRs had worse survival. Normal lung showed higher cumulative top 100 clone frequency than tumor.

TCRbeta libraries were built with three rounds of nested PCR, modified from ARM-PCR. TCRdb analysed the multiplex PCR reads with MiXCR anew, one entry per CDR3 protein. The table has 220,000 or so distinct CDR3 sequences, 70% to 75% seen once. Comment on this clonotype: The antigen remains undetermined. Mismatch with germline at one junction end may stem from a read error.

This sample's RNA came from whole unsorted tissue. Donors were chemotherapy-naive, newly diagnosed lung cancer surgical patients in China, August–late 2014. The source material was lung tumor tissue. The receptor's source is a man aged 55 to 70 with non-small cell lung cancer.

The chain's CDR3 is CSVSGGRYNVQFF. The CDR3 DNA reads TGCAGCGTTTCGGGTGGGCGGTACAATGTGCAGTTCTTC. The genes are TRBV29-1 and TRBJ2-1; D unclear. Germline assignment: CDR1 SQVTM and CDR2 ANQGSEA. The CDR3 spans 13 residues.